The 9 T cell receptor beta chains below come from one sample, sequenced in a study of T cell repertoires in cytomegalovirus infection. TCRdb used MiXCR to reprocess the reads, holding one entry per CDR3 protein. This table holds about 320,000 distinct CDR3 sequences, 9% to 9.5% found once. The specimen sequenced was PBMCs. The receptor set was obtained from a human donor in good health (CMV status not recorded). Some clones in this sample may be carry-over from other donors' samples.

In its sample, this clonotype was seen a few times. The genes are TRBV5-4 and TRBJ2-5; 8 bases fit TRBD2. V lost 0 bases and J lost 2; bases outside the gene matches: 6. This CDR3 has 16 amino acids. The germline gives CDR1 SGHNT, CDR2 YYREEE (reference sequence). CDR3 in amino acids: CASSLESGSLQETQYF. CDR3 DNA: TGTGCCAGCAGCTTGGAGAGCGGGAGTCTTCAAGAGACCCAGTACTTC.

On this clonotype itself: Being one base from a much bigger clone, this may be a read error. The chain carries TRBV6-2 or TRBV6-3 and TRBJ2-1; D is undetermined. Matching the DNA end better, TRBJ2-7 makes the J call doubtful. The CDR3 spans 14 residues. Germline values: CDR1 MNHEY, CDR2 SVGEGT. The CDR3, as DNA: TGTGCCACCTGGGTGGGGTTATCCTACAATGAGCAGTACTTC. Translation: CATWVGLSYNEQYF.

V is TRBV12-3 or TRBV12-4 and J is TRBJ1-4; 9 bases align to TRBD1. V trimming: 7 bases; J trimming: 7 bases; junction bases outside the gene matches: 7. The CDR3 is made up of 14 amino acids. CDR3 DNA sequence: TGTGCCAGCAAAGCCGGGACAGGGTCTGAAAAACTGTTTTTT. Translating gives CASKAGTGSEKLFF.

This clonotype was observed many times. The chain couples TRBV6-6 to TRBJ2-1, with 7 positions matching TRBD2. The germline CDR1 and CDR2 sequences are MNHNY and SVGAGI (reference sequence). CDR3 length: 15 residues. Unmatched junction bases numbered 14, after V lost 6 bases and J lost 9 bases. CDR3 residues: CASSHPGAGVREQFF. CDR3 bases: TGTGCCAGCAGCCACCCCGGGGCGGGGGTTCGTGAGCAGTTCTTC.

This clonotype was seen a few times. The CDR3 DNA sequence: TGTGCCAGCAGCGCTTATTGGGCTGATCAGAACTATGGCTACACCTTC. Its protein product is CASSAYWADQNYGYTF. The chain combines TRBV7-2 with TRBJ1-2, with no clear D. Trimming removed 5 bases at V and 2 bases at J, with 18 bases between. Germline CDR1 is SGHTA and CDR2 is FQGNSA. The CDR3 contains 16 residues.

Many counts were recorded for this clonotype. CDR3 sequence: CASSLATSGSSYNEQFF. CDR3 nucleotide sequence: TGTGCCAGCAGCTTAGCCACTAGCGGGAGCTCCTACAATGAGCAGTTCTTC. This chain connects TRBV7-9 to TRBJ2-1, with 11 bases aligning to TRBD2. CDR3 length equals 17 residues. CDR1 and CDR2 (germline): SEHNR, FQNEAQ (reference sequence). J was trimmed by 0 bases and V by 0 bases; bases with no gene match: 1.

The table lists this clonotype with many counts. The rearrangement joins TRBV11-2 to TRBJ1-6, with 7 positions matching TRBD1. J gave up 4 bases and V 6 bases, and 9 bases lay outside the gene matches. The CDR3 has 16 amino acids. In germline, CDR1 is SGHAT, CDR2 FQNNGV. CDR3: CASSPRAGQYNSPLHF. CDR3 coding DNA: TGTGCCAGCAGTCCAAGGGCGGGACAGTATAATTCACCCCTCCACTTT.

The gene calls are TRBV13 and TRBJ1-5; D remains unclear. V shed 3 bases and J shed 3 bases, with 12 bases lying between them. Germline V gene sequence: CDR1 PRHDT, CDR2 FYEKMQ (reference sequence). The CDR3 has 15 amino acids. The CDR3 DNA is TGTGCCAGCAGCTTGGGTACGGACCTCAATCAGCCCCAGCATTTT. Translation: CASSLGTDLNQPQHF. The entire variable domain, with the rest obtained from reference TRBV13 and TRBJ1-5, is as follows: AAGVIQSPRHLIKEKRETATLKCYPIPRHDTVYWYQQGPGQDPQFLISFYEKMQSDKGSIPDRFSAQQFSDYHSELNMSSLELGDSALYFCASSLGTDLNQPQHFGDGTRLSIL.

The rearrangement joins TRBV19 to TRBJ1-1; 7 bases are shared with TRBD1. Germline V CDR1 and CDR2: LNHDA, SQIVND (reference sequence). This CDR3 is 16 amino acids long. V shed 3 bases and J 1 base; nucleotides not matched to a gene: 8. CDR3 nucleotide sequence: TGTGCCAGTAGTATTGGCTCAGGGGGGAAGAACACTGAAGCTTTCTTT. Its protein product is CASSIGSGGKNTEAFF.